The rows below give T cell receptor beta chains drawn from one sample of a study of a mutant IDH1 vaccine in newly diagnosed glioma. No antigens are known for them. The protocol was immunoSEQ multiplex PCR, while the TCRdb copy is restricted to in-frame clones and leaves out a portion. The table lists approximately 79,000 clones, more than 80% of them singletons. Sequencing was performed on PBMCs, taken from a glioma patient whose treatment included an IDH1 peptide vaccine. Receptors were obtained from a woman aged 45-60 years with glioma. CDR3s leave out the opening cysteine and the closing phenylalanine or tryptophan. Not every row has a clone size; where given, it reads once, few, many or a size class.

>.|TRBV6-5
ASNTGQGVNQPQH
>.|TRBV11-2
ASSLDLGDGYT
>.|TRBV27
ASKGVGTVNEQF
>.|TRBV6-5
ASSLDRYFPNEQF
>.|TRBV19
ASRKGAQFANTGELF
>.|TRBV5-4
ASRGVAADEQF
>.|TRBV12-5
ASGSFRAIGNEQF
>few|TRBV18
ASSPEGTGEAF
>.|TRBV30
AWSMRDTQY
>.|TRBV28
ASIGQILSYEQY
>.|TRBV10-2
ATLSAGGYEQY
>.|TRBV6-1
ASVQGKGNTIY
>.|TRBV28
ASSLWAGENTGELF
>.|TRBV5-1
ASSLRSSGANVLT
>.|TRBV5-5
ASIIDLNTEAF
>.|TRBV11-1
ASSSLAGVGYEQY
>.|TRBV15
ATSIGPGQGYGNTIY
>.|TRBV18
ASSPLALSRKSSYEQY
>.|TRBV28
ASSKGGRKGNEQY
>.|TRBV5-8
ASSRGRGTEAF
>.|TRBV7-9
ASSSGTAEEY
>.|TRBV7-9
ASSLALGQGRDTEAF
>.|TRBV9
ASSEGGLRLAGTDTQY
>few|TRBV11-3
ASSVTSGSGNEQF
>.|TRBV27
ASSLWESTGELF
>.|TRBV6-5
ASRSSYEQF